Included here is one TCR beta chain sequence, with context. The antigen is not known. Trimming took off 7 bases at V and 10 bases at J, with 13 bases between the two ends. The CDR3 consists of 11 residues. Germline CDR1 is SNHLY and CDR2 is FYNNEI. Post-sort purity exceeded 95% for all sorted populations. This entry belongs to a study of beta chain features in type 1 diabetes. Whole-study findings and limits: Cells expressing TCR highly could be over-represented by cDNA sequencing. Shorter TCRB CDR3s, moderately but significantly so, were found in Type 1 diabetes patients in all four CD4+ subsets. PCR might show a preference for shorter templates, equally across patients and controls.

The entirety of the isolated RNA underwent reverse transcription, so expressed TCRB transcripts were sequenced. The average read count of naive, central memory and regulatory T cell samples was 3 million to 4 million. Some clones are missing from TCRdb's copy, which holds only in-frame ones; the method was immunoSEQ multiplex PCR. Among over 200,000 clones listed, roughly 11% were seen once. Sequenced: naive CD4+ T cells from blood. The clonotype was recovered from a man aged 25-40 years with type 1 diabetes. The chain uses TRBV2 and TRBJ1-2; D gene ambiguous. The CDR3 reads CASTFSVFYTF. The CDR3 DNA reads as TGTGCCAGCACCTTTTCCGTTTTCTACACCTTC.